This T cell receptor beta chain was documented in a study of blood T cells in healthy people across ages. Study summary: The capture of about one barcoded beta molecule per two T cells was achieved by template switching. Study findings and constraints: Researchers judged that diversity estimates from one million T cells fell short of true values. CMV status of donors was unknown, possibly confounding expanded clonotype changes.

For this clonotype: Its antigen remains unknown.

Through a sample-barcoded 5' primer and a J-beta primer mix, a second PCR was run for roughly 6 to 11 cycles. TCRdb re-analysed the 5' RACE reads in MiXCR, keeping a single row per CDR3 protein. Of about 1.8 million distinct CDR3 sequences in the sample, 49% were seen once. The sequence derives from a woman between 40 and 50 years old in good health. Sequences were obtained from blood.

This CDR3 is CASSRSPTGRTSPLHF. For the CDR3, the DNA is TGTGCCAGCAGTCGCAGCCCGACAGGGAGAACTTCACCCCTCCACTTT. J is TRBJ1-6 and V is TRBV27, with 7 bases aligning to TRBD1. V trimming: 5 bases; J trimming: 9 bases; junction bases outside the gene matches: 13. This CDR3 region has 16 residues. Germline CDR1 and CDR2: MNHEY and SMNVEV (reference sequence).